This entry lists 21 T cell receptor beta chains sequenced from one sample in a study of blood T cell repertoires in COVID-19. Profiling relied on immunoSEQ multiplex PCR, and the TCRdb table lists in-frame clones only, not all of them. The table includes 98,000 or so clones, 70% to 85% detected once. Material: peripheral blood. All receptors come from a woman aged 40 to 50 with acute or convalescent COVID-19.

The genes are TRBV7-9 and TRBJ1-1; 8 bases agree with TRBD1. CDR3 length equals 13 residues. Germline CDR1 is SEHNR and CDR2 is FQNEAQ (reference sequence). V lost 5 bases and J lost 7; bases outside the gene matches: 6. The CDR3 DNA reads TGTGCCAGCAGCCAACAGGGGGGTATTGAAGCTTTCTTT. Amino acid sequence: CASSQQGGIEAFF. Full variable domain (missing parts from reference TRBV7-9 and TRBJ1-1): DTGVSQNPRHKITKRGQNVTFRCDPISEHNRLYWYRQTLGQGPEFLTYFQNEAQLEKSRLLSDRFSAERPKGSFSTLEIQRTEQGDSAMYLCASSQQGGIEAFFGQGTRLTVV.

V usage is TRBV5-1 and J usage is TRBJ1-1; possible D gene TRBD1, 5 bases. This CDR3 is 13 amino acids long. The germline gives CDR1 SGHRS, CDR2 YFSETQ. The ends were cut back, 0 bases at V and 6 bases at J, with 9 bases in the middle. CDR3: CASSLDRSAEAFF. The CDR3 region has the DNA TGCGCCAGCAGCTTGGACAGGAGCGCTGAAGCTTTCTTT.

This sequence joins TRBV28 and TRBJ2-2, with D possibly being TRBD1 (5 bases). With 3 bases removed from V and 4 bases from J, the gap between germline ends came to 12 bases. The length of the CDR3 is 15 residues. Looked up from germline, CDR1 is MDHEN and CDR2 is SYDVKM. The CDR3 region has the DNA TGTGCCAGCAGTTTGTCCAGGGTACTCACCGGGGAGCTGTTTTTT. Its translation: CASSLSRVLTGELFF.

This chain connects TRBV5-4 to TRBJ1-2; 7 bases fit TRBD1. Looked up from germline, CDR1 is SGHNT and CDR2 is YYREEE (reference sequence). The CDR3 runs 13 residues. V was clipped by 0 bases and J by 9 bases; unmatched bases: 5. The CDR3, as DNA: TGTGCCAGCAGCTTGGGACAGGGATGGAGCTACACCTTC. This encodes CASSLGQGWSYTF.

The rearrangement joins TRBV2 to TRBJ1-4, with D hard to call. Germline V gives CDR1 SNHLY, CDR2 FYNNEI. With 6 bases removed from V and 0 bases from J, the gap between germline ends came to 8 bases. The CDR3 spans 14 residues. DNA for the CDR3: TGTGCCAGCAGCTGGACTGCAACTAATGAAAAACTGTTTTTT. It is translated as CASSWTATNEKLFF. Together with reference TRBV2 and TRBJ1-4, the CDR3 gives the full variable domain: EPEVTQTPSHQVTQMGQEVILRCVPISNHLYFYWYRQILGQKVEFLVSFYNNEISEKSEIFDDQFSVERPDGSNFTLKIRSTKLEDSAMYFCASSWTATNEKLFFGSGTQLSVL.

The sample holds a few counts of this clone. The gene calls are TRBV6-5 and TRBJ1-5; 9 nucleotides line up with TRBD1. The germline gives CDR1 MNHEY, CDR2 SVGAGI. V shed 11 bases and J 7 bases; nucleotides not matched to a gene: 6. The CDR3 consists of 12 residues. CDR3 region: CASRQGGQPQHF. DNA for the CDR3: TGTGCCTCTAGACAGGGGGGACAGCCCCAGCATTTT.

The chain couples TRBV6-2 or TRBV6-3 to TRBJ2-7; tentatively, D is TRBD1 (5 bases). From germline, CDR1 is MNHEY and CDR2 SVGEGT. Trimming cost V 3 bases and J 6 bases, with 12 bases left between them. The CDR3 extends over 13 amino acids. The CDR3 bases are TGTGCCAGCAGTTATGTGGCTGGGGCCGAGCAGTACTTC. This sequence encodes CASSYVAGAEQYF.

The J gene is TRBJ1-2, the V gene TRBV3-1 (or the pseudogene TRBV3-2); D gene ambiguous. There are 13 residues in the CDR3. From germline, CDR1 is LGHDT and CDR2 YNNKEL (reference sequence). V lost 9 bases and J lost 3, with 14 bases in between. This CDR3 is CASSGAQYYGYTF. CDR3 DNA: TGTGCCAGTTCAGGCGCCCAGTACTATGGCTACACCTTC.

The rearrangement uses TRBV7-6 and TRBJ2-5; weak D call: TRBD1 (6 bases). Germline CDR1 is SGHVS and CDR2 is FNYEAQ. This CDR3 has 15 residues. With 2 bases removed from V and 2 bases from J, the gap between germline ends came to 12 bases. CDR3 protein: CASSLTGTSQETQYF. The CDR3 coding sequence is TGTGCCAGCAGCTTAACCGGGACATCACAAGAGACCCAGTACTTC.

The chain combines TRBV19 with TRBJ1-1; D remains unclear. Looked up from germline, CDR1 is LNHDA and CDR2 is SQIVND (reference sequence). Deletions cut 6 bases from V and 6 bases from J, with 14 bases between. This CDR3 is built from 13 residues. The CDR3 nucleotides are TGTGCCAGTAGCACTACAAGAAGTTCTGAAGCTTTCTTT. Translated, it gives CASSTTRSSEAFF.

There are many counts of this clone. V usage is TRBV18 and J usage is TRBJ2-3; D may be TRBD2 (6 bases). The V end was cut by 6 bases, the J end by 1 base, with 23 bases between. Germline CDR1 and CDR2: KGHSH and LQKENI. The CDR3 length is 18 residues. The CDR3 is CASSRRQTSFLGTDTQYF. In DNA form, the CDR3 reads TGTGCCAGCTCGCGCCGCCAGACTAGTTTCTTGGGCACAGATACGCAGTATTTT.

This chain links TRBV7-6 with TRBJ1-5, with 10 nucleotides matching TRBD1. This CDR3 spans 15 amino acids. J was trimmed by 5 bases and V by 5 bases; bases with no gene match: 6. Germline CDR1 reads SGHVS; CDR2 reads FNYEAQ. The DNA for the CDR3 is TGTGCCAGCAGCCCCCGGACAGGGGGGGATCAGCCCCAGCATTTT. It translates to CASSPRTGGDQPQHF.

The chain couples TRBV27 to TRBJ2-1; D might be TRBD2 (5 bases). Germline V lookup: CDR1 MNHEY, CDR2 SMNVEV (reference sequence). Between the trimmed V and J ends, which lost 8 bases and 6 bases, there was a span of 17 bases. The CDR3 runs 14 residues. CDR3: CASAPITEGNEQFF. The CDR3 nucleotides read TGTGCCAGCGCCCCAATAACTGAGGGCAATGAGCAGTTCTTC.

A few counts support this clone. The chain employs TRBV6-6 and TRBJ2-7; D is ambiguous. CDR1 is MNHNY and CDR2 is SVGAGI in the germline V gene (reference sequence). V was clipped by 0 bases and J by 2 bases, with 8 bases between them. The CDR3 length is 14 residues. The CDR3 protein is CASSYSAAPYEQYF. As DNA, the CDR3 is TGTGCCAGCAGTTACTCCGCTGCGCCCTACGAGCAGTACTTC.

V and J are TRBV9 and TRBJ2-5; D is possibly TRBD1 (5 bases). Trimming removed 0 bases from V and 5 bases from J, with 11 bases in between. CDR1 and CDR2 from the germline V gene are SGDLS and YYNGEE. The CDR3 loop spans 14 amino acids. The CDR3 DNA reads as TGTGCCAGCAGCGTAGAAAGGGGCGGTGAGACCCAGTACTTC. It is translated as CASSVERGGETQYF.

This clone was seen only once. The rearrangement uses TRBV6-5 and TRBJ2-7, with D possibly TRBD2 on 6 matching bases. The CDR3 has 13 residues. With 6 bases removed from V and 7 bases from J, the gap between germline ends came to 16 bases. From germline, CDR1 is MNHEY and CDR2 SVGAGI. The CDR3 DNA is TGTGCCAGCAGAAAAGGGGCTGCGGGGGAGCAGTACTTC. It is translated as CASRKGAAGEQYF.

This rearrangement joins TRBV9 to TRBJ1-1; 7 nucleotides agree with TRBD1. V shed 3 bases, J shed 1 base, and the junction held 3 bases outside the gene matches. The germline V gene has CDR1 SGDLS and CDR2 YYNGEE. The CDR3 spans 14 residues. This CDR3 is CASSGRQGNTEAFF. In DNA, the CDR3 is TGTGCCAGCAGCGGACGACAGGGGAACACTGAAGCTTTCTTT.

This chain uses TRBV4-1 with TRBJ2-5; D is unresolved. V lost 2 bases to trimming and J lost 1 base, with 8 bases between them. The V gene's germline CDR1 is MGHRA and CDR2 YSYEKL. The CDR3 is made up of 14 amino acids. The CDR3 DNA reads TGCGCCAGCAGCCAACGTCGTAGCCAAGAGACCCAGTACTTC. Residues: CASSQRRSQETQYF.

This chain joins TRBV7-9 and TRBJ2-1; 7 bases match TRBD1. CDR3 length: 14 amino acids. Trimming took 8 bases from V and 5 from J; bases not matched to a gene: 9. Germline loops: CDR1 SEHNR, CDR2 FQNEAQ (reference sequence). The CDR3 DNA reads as TGTGCCAGCTCCCCCGGGACAGCCAACAATGAGCAGTTCTTC. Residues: CASSPGTANNEQFF.

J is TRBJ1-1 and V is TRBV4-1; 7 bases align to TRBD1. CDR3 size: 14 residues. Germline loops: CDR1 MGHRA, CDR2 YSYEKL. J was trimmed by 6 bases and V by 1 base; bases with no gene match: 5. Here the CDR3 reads CASSQGQGVPEAFF. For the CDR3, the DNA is TGCGCCAGCAGCCAAGGGCAGGGGGTACCTGAAGCTTTCTTT.

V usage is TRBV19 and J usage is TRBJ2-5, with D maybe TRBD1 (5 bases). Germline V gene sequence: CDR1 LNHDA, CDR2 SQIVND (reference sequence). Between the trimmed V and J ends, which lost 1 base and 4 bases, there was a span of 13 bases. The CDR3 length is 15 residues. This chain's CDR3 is CASSIGFGRVETQYF. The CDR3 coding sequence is TGTGCCAGTAGTATAGGTTTCGGCAGGGTAGAGACCCAGTACTTC.